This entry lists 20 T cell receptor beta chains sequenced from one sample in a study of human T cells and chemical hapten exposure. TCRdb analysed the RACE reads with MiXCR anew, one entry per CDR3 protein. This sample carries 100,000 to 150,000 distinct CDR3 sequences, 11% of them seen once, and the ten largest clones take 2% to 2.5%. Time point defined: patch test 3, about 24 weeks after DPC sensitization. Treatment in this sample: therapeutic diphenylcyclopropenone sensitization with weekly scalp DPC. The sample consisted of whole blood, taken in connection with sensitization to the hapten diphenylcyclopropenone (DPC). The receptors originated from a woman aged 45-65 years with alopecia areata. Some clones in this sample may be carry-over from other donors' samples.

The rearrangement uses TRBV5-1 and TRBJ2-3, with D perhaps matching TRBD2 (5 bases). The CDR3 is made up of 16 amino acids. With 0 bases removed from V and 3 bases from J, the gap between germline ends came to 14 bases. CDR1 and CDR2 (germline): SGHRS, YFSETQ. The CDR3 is CASSLGLDGGTDTQYF. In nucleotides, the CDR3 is TGCGCCAGCAGCTTGGGACTTGACGGAGGAACAGATACGCAGTATTTT. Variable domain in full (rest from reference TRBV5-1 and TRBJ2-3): KAGVTQTPRYLIKTRGQQVTLSCSPISGHRSVSWYQQTPGQGLQFLFEYFSETQRNKGNFPGRFSGRQFSNSRSEMNVSTLELGDSALYLCASSLGLDGGTDTQYFGPGTRLTVL.

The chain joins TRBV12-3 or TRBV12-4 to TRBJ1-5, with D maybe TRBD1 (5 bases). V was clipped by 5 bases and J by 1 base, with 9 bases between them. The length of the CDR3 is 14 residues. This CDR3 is CASSQGWSNQPQHF. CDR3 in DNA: TGTGCCAGCAGTCAGGGTTGGAGCAATCAGCCCCAGCATTTT.

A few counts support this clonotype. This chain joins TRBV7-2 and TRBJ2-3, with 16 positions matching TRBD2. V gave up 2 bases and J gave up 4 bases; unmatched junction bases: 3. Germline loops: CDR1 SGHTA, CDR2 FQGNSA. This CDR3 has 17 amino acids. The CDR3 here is CASSLPGLAGGPDTQYF. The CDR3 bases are TGTGCCAGCAGCTTACCGGGACTAGCGGGGGGGCCAGATACGCAGTATTTT.

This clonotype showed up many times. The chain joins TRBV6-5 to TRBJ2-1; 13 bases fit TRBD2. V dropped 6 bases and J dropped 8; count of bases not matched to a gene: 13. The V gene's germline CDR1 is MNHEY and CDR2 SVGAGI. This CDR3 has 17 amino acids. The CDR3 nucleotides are TGTGCCAGCAGCCGTACTAGCGGGGGGGCCGGGGTGCATGAGCAGTTCTTC. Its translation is CASSRTSGGAGVHEQFF.

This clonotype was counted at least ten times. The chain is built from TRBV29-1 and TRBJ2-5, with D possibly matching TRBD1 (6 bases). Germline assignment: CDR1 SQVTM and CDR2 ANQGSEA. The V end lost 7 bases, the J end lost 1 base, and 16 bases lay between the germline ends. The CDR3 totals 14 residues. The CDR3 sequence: CSARDIRPQETQYF. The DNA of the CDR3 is TGCAGCGCCAGGGACATCCGGCCCCAAGAGACCCAGTACTTC.

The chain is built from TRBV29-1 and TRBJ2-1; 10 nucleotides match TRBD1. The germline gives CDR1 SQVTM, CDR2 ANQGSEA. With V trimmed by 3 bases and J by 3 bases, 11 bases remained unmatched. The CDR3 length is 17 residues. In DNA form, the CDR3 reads TGCAGCGTTGATGACAGGGGGCGCGGCGGATTCTACAATGAGCAGTTCTTC. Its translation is CSVDDRGRGGFYNEQFF.

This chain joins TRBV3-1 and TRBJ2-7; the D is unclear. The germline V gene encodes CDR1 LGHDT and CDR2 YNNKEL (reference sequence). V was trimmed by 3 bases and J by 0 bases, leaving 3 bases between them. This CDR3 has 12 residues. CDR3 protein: CASSQDSYEQYF. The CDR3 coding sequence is TGTGCCAGCAGCCAGGACTCCTACGAGCAGTACTTC.

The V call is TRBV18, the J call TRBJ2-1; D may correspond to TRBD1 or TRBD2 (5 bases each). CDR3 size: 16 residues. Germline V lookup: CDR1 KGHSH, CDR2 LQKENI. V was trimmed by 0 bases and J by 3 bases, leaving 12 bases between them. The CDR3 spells CASSPPGRDYYNEQFF. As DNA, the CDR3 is TGTGCCAGCTCACCACCGGGACGAGACTACTACAATGAGCAGTTCTTC.

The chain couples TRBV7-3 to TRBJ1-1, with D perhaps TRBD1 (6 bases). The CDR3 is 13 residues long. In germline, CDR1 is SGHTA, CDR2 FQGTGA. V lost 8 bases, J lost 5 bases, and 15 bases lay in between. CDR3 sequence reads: CASRIRGSTEAFF. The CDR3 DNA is TGTGCCAGCCGAATCAGGGGAAGTACTGAAGCTTTCTTT.

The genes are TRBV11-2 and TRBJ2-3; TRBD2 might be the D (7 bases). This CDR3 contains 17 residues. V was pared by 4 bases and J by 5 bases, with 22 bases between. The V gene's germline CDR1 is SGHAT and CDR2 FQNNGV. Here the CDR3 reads CASSSLWGGADGDTQYF. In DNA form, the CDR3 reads TGTGCCAGCAGCTCCCTCTGGGGGGGGGCGGATGGAGATACGCAGTATTTT.

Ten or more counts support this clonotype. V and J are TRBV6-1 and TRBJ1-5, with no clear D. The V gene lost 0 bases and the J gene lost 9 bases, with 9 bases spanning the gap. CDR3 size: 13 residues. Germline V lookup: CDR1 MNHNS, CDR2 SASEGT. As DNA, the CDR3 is TGTGCCAGCAGTGAAGCCAGCCAATCGCCCCAGCATTTT. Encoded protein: CASSEASQSPQHF.

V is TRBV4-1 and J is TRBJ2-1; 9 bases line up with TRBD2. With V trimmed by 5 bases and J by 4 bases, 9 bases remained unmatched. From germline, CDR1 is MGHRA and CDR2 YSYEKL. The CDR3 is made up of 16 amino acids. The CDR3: CASSSPTSGFYNEQFF. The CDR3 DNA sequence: TGCGCCAGCAGCTCACCGACTAGCGGCTTTTACAATGAGCAGTTCTTC.

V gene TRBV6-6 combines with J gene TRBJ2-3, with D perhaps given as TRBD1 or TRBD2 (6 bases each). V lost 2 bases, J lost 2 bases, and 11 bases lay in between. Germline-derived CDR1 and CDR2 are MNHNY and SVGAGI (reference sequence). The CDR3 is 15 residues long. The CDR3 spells CASSYGGGDTDTQYF. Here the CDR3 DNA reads TGTGCCAGCAGTTACGGGGGCGGGGACACAGATACGCAGTATTTT.

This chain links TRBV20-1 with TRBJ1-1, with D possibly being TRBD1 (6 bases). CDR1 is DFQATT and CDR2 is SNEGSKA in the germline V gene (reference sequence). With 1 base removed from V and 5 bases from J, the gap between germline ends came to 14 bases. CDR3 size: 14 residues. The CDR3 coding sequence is TGCAGTGCTAGAGTCCCGGGGGCCGTGACTGAAGCTTTCTTT. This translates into CSARVPGAVTEAFF.

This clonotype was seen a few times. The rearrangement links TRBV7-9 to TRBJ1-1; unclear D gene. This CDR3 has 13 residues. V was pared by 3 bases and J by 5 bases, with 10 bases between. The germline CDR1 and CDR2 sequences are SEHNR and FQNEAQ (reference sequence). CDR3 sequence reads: CASSLRQETEAFF. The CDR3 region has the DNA TGTGCCAGCAGCTTGAGGCAGGAAACTGAAGCTTTCTTT.

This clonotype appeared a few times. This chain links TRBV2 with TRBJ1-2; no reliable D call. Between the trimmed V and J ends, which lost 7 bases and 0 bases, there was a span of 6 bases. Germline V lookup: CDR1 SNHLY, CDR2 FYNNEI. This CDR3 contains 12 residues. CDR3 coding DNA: TGTGCCAGCACCCAGGCTAACTATGGCTACACCTTC. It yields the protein CASTQANYGYTF.

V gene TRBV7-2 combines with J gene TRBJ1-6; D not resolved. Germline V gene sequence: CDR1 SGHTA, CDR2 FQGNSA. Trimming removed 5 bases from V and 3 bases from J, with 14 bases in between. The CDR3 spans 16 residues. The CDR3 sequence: CASSGGRQFYNSPLHF. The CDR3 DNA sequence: TGTGCCAGCAGCGGAGGACGTCAGTTCTATAATTCACCCCTCCACTTT.

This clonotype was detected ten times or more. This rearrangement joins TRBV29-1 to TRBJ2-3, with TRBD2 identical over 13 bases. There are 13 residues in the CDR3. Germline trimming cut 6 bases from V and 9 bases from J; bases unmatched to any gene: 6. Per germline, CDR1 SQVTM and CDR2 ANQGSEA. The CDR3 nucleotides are TGCAGCGTGAGGACTAGCGGGAGAGGGACGCAGTATTTT. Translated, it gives CSVRTSGRGTQYF.

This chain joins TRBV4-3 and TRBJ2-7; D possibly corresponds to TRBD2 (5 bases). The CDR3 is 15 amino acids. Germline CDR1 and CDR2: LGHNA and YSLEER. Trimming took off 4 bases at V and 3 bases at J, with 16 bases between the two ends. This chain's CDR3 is CASSRYAEGNYEQYF. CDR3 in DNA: TGCGCCAGCAGCCGCTACGCCGAGGGCAACTACGAGCAGTACTTC.

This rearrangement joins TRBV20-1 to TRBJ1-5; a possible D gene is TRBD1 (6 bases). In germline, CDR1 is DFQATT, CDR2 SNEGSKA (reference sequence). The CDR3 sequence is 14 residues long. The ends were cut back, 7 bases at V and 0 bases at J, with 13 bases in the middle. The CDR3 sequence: CSVKRGNSNQPQHF. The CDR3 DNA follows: TGCAGTGTCAAGAGGGGGAATAGCAATCAGCCCCAGCATTTT.